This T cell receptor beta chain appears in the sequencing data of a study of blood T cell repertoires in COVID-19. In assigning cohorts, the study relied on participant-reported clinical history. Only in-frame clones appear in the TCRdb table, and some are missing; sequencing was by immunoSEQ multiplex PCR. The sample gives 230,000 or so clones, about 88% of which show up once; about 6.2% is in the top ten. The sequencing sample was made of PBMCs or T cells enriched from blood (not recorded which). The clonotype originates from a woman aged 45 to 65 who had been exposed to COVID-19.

The CDR3 region is CASSLRAGGRDEQFF. The CDR3, as DNA: TGTGCCAGCAGCCTTAGAGCGGGGGGGCGAGATGAGCAGTTCTTC. This sequence joins TRBV3-1 (or the pseudogene TRBV3-2) and TRBJ2-1; 10 nucleotides line up with TRBD2. The CDR3 contains 15 residues. Unmatched junction bases numbered 8, after V lost 4 bases and J lost 8 bases. The germline V gene encodes CDR1 LGHDT and CDR2 YNNKEL (reference sequence).